This TCR beta chain emerged from a study of T cells after yellow fever vaccination. This clonotype was observed a few times. TCRdb re-called the 5' RACE reads through MiXCR, storing one row per CDR3 protein. The sample holds over 130,000 distinct CDR3 sequences, approximately 7.7% seen once. The CDR3 extends over 16 amino acids. CDR1 LNHDA and CDR2 SQIVND come from the germline V gene (reference sequence). J lost 5 bases, V lost 3 bases, and 8 bases had no gene match. This TCR was recovered from a man aged 30-40 years who received the YFV17D yellow fever vaccine. The starting material was CD4+ T cells sorted from PBMCs, obtained 5 days after the yellow fever booster vaccination. The V call is TRBV19, the J call TRBJ2-5, with 11 bases that match TRBD1. The CDR3 loop reads CASSMSGTGGMETQYF. DNA of the CDR3: TGTGCCAGTAGTATGTCCGGGACAGGGGGTATGGAGACCCAGTACTTC.